The rows below give T cell receptor beta chains drawn from one sample of a study of shared clonotypes between healthy human individuals. Data came from immunoSEQ multiplex PCR; TCRdb stores just in-frame clones and leaves some out. This table holds over a million clones, 75% to 80% found once. Sequenced: memory CD4+ T cells from PBMCs. Receptor source: a man aged 18 to 30 in good health. Some clones in this sample may be carry-over from other donors' samples. Both conserved end residues are part of each CDR3. Fields, in order: CDR3 DNA, CDR3 protein, J gene, D gene, clone size, V gene. The D gene is left open where the match is weak. The size entry is marked missing in some rows and otherwise reads once, few, many or a size class.

cdr3_nt: TGTGCCAGTAAGGACGCTCCTCGGGCCTCTGGAAACACCATATATTTT; cdr3_aa: CASKDAPRASGNTIYF; j_call: TRBJ1-3; d_call: .; clone_size: .; v_call: TRBV19
cdr3_nt: TGTGCCAGCAGCGACTCGGGCCTCTCACAGGGGATAGAGACCCAGTACTTC; cdr3_aa: CASSDSGLSQGIETQYF; j_call: TRBJ2-5; d_call: TRBD1; clone_size: .; v_call: TRBV14
cdr3_nt: TGTGCCAGCAGTTCCTCACTGACAGGGCTTGGAGCTTTCTTT; cdr3_aa: CASSSSLTGLGAFF; j_call: TRBJ1-1; d_call: TRBD1; clone_size: few; v_call: TRBV28
cdr3_nt: TGTGCCAGCAGCTCTGCGGGATCGCAAGAGACCCAGTACTTC; cdr3_aa: CASSSAGSQETQYF; j_call: TRBJ2-5; d_call: .; clone_size: .; v_call: TRBV7-2
cdr3_nt: TGTGCCAGCAGCGTAGGGAGCGGGAGTTTCAATGAGCAGTTCTTC; cdr3_aa: CASSVGSGSFNEQFF; j_call: TRBJ2-1; d_call: TRBD2; clone_size: .; v_call: TRBV9
cdr3_nt: TGTGCCAGCTCACCATCGACAGCCTCGGACGAGCAGTACTTC; cdr3_aa: CASSPSTASDEQYF; j_call: TRBJ2-7; d_call: .; clone_size: .; v_call: TRBV18
cdr3_nt: TGTGCCAGCAGCTTAGCGAGGGGCGCCTTCGCTACCGAGCAGTACTTC; cdr3_aa: CASSLARGAFATEQYF; j_call: TRBJ2-7; d_call: .; clone_size: .; v_call: TRBV7-2
cdr3_nt: TGTGCCAGCAGTTACTCGAACAGGGGCACCTACGAGCAGTACTTC; cdr3_aa: CASSYSNRGTYEQYF; j_call: TRBJ2-7; d_call: TRBD1; clone_size: .; v_call: TRBV6-5
cdr3_nt: TGTGCCAGCTCACCCCCACCGGTGGCGAGCTACGAGCAGTACTTC; cdr3_aa: CASSPPPVASYEQYF; j_call: TRBJ2-7; d_call: .; clone_size: .; v_call: TRBV18
cdr3_nt: TGCAGCGTTCGGGGGATCGTGAACACTGAAGCTTTCTTT; cdr3_aa: CSVRGIVNTEAFF; j_call: TRBJ1-1; d_call: .; clone_size: .; v_call: TRBV29-1
cdr3_nt: TGTGCCAGCAGTCCTCATGAGGGTCGGGGGCCCTACGAGCAGTACTTC; cdr3_aa: CASSPHEGRGPYEQYF; j_call: TRBJ2-7; d_call: .; clone_size: .; v_call: TRBV28
cdr3_nt: TGTGCCAGCAGCGTAGGTCGGCAGAACTATGGCTACACCTTC; cdr3_aa: CASSVGRQNYGYTF; j_call: TRBJ1-2; d_call: .; clone_size: few; v_call: TRBV9
cdr3_nt: TGTGCCAGCAGGGACAGGGGGCGGGGGTATGGCTACACCTTC; cdr3_aa: CASRDRGRGYGYTF; j_call: TRBJ1-2; d_call: TRBD1; clone_size: .; v_call: TRBV28
cdr3_nt: TGTGCCAGCTCCAGTAGCTCCTACGAGCAGTACTTC; cdr3_aa: CASSSSSYEQYF; j_call: TRBJ2-7; d_call: .; clone_size: .; v_call: TRBV6-5
cdr3_nt: TGTGCCTGGACCCCCGTTCGTGGGCAGCCCCAGCATTTT; cdr3_aa: CAWTPVRGQPQHF; j_call: TRBJ1-5; d_call: .; clone_size: .; v_call: TRBV30
cdr3_nt: TGTGCCAGCAGCCCCGAATCGAGCTCCTACGAGCAGTACTTC; cdr3_aa: CASSPESSSYEQYF; j_call: TRBJ2-7; d_call: .; clone_size: few; v_call: TRBV5-4
cdr3_nt: TGTGCCTCACAACCGGGCAAAAACATTCAGTACTTC; cdr3_aa: CASQPGKNIQYF; j_call: TRBJ2-4; d_call: .; clone_size: .; v_call: TRBV28
cdr3_nt: TGTGCCAGCAGCTTACGCGAGAACACTGAAGCTTTCTTT; cdr3_aa: CASSLRENTEAFF; j_call: TRBJ1-1; d_call: .; clone_size: .; v_call: TRBV9
cdr3_nt: TGTGCCAGCAGTTACCAATCAGGAAGAGAGACCCAGTACTTC; cdr3_aa: CASSYQSGRETQYF; j_call: TRBJ2-5; d_call: .; clone_size: .; v_call: TRBV6-5
cdr3_nt: TGTGCCAGCAGCCAAAACAGGGGCAAAAACTATGGCTACACCTTC; cdr3_aa: CASSQNRGKNYGYTF; j_call: TRBJ1-2; d_call: TRBD1; clone_size: .; v_call: TRBV14
cdr3_nt: TGCGCCAGCAGCCAACCCGGGACCTTGAACTACGAGCAGTACTTC; cdr3_aa: CASSQPGTLNYEQYF; j_call: TRBJ2-7; d_call: .; clone_size: .; v_call: TRBV4-1
cdr3_nt: TGTGCCAGCAGCCAAGGCAGTCAGCGGTCCTACAATGAGCAGTTCTTC; cdr3_aa: CASSQGSQRSYNEQFF; j_call: TRBJ2-1; d_call: .; clone_size: .; v_call: TRBV5-4
cdr3_nt: TGTGCCAGTAGTATAGGAGCTGGGGCCAACGTCCTGACTTTC; cdr3_aa: CASSIGAGANVLTF; j_call: TRBJ2-6; d_call: .; clone_size: .; v_call: TRBV19
cdr3_nt: TGCGCCAGCAGCCAAGTTTCCCTTTTCGTCGGCCAACGCTACGAGCAGTACTTC; cdr3_aa: CASSQVSLFVGQRYEQYF; j_call: TRBJ2-7; d_call: .; clone_size: .; v_call: TRBV4-1
cdr3_nt: TGTGCCAGCAGCTTAGCACAATCCCATAGCAATCAGCCCCAGCATTTT; cdr3_aa: CASSLAQSHSNQPQHF; j_call: TRBJ1-5; d_call: .; clone_size: .; v_call: TRBV11-2
cdr3_nt: TGCGCCAGCAGCCAACATCGGGCAGGGTGGGCCTACGAGCAGTACTTC; cdr3_aa: CASSQHRAGWAYEQYF; j_call: TRBJ2-7; d_call: .; clone_size: .; v_call: TRBV4-1
cdr3_nt: TGCGCCAGCGCCACGGGACTAGCGGGAGTTGGCGAGACCCAGTACTTC; cdr3_aa: CASATGLAGVGETQYF; j_call: TRBJ2-5; d_call: TRBD2; clone_size: .; v_call: TRBV5-1
cdr3_nt: TGTGCCAGCGGGGAGACCTACAATGAGCAGTTCTTC; cdr3_aa: CASGETYNEQFF; j_call: TRBJ2-1; d_call: .; clone_size: .; v_call: TRBV6-5
cdr3_nt: TGTGCCAGCAGGGCCCGGGACAGGGGGCTCTGGACTGAAGCTTTCTTT; cdr3_aa: CASRARDRGLWTEAFF; j_call: TRBJ1-1; d_call: TRBD1; clone_size: .; v_call: TRBV28
cdr3_nt: TGTGCCAGCAGTTTCACAAGCGCGAGGCGGCTCAATGAGCAGTTCTTC; cdr3_aa: CASSFTSARRLNEQFF; j_call: TRBJ2-1; d_call: .; clone_size: .; v_call: TRBV28
cdr3_nt: TGTGCCAGCAGTTTACGCGACGAGCAGTACTTC; cdr3_aa: CASSLRDEQYF; j_call: TRBJ2-7; d_call: .; clone_size: .; v_call: TRBV28
cdr3_nt: TGTGCCAGTAGTATATGGGGTTATAGCAATCAGCCCCAGCATTTT; cdr3_aa: CASSIWGYSNQPQHF; j_call: TRBJ1-5; d_call: .; clone_size: many; v_call: TRBV19
cdr3_nt: TGTGCCAGTAATTATCCGGGAGAGACCCAGTACTTC; cdr3_aa: CASNYPGETQYF; j_call: TRBJ2-5; d_call: .; clone_size: .; v_call: TRBV19
cdr3_nt: TGTGCCCGTGACCCCAGGCGCACCGGGGAGCTGTTTTTT; cdr3_aa: CARDPRRTGELFF; j_call: TRBJ2-2; d_call: .; clone_size: once; v_call: TRBV7-9
cdr3_nt: TGTGCCTGGGCGACACAGTTGGGGGAGACCCAGTACTTC; cdr3_aa: CAWATQLGETQYF; j_call: TRBJ2-5; d_call: .; clone_size: .; v_call: TRBV30
cdr3_nt: TGTGCCAGCAGTGCAGGTCCCCTAGTCTACGAGCAGTACTTC; cdr3_aa: CASSAGPLVYEQYF; j_call: TRBJ2-7; d_call: .; clone_size: .; v_call: TRBV2
cdr3_nt: TGTGCCAGCAGCCAAGATTGGGGCAGGGGAGGGTCCCCCCAGCATTTT; cdr3_aa: CASSQDWGRGGSPQHF; j_call: TRBJ1-5; d_call: .; clone_size: few; v_call: TRBV4-2
cdr3_nt: TGTGCCAGCAGCGTTAGGGCGGTTAGCACAGATACGCAGTATTTT; cdr3_aa: CASSVRAVSTDTQYF; j_call: TRBJ2-3; d_call: .; clone_size: .; v_call: TRBV9
cdr3_nt: TGTGCCAGCAGCAAAATCCGGGGGTATGGCAGGGACACTGAAGCTTTCTTT; cdr3_aa: CASSKIRGYGRDTEAFF; j_call: TRBJ1-1; d_call: .; clone_size: few; v_call: TRBV7-8
cdr3_nt: TGTGCCAGCAGTGTCGTCGGGGGGCACGGTGAAGCTTTCTTT; cdr3_aa: CASSVVGGHGEAFF; j_call: TRBJ1-1; d_call: .; clone_size: .; v_call: TRBV28
cdr3_nt: TGTGCCAGCAGCCCCCAGGAGGGCGGGAGAGGATTCTACGAGCAGTACTTC; cdr3_aa: CASSPQEGGRGFYEQYF; j_call: TRBJ2-7; d_call: TRBD2; clone_size: .; v_call: TRBV9
cdr3_nt: TGTGCCAGCAGCCCAGGGGGGAGGGGGCAAGATACGCAGTATTTT; cdr3_aa: CASSPGGRGQDTQYF; j_call: TRBJ2-3; d_call: .; clone_size: .; v_call: TRBV4-2
cdr3_nt: TGCGCCAGCAGCCGAACGGGACAGGGGGAGCTCGAGCAGTACTTC; cdr3_aa: CASSRTGQGELEQYF; j_call: TRBJ2-7; d_call: TRBD1; clone_size: .; v_call: TRBV4-1
cdr3_nt: TGTGCCAGCAGTTTATCCGTTGGGGACAATCAGCCCCAGCATTTT; cdr3_aa: CASSLSVGDNQPQHF; j_call: TRBJ1-5; d_call: .; clone_size: .; v_call: TRBV28
cdr3_nt: TGTGCCAGCAGTTTACCAATGGGACAGACACCGACGAGCTCTGGAAACACCATATATTTT; cdr3_aa: CASSLPMGQTPTSSGNTIYF; j_call: TRBJ1-3; d_call: TRBD1; clone_size: .; v_call: TRBV28
cdr3_nt: TGCGCCAGCAGCCAAGAACGTAGGGGCCCAGGGGAGTTCTTC; cdr3_aa: CASSQERRGPGEFF; j_call: TRBJ2-1; d_call: .; clone_size: few; v_call: TRBV4-3
cdr3_nt: TGTGCCAGCAGACCGGACAGGGGGAACACTGAAGCTTTCTTT; cdr3_aa: CASRPDRGNTEAFF; j_call: TRBJ1-1; d_call: TRBD1; clone_size: .; v_call: TRBV6-5
cdr3_nt: TGTGCCAGCAGCGGGACTCCCATTCGTGGCTACACCTTC; cdr3_aa: CASSGTPIRGYTF; j_call: TRBJ1-2; d_call: .; clone_size: .; v_call: TRBV19
cdr3_nt: TGCGCCAGCAGCTTGGAGGGGATGGGCCAGCCCCAGCATTTT; cdr3_aa: CASSLEGMGQPQHF; j_call: TRBJ1-5; d_call: .; clone_size: .; v_call: TRBV5-1
cdr3_nt: TGTGCCAGCAGCCCTAAAGCACCACAGTTGGGCCTACTTGGAGGAAACACCATATATTTT; cdr3_aa: CASSPKAPQLGLLGGNTIYF; j_call: TRBJ1-3; d_call: .; clone_size: few; v_call: TRBV28